The clone carrying this T cell receptor (beta chain) appeared a few times. As yet, its antigen is unknown. This sample is part of a study of blood T cells in healthy people across ages. General observations from the study: Donors of long life had a larger count of naive CD4+ cells and greater diversity than aged donors.

V shed 8 bases and J shed 2 bases, with 10 bases lying between them. Germline V gives CDR1 SEHNR, CDR2 FQNEAQ (reference sequence). This CDR3 is built from 12 residues. Primers used in a second PCR of about 7 to 11 cycles were a sample-barcoded 5' primer and a J-beta primer mix. TCRdb reprocessed the 5' RACE reads via MiXCR and lists one record per CDR3 protein. The sample contains about 680,000 distinct CDR3 sequences, around 48% of which appear only once. The donors, healthy Caucasians from Russia, were aged about 6 to 100. Donors each provided about 9.5 milliliters of peripheral blood. Each sample yielded at least 5.5 micrograms of PBMC total RNA.

This chain connects TRBV7-9 to TRBJ2-7, with D perhaps matching TRBD2 (6 bases). The specimen sequenced was blood. The TCR comes from a woman aged 60-75 years in good health. The CDR3 reads CASGGVPYEQYF. Here the CDR3 DNA reads TGTGCCAGCGGCGGGGTACCCTACGAGCAGTACTTC.